The sample holds a few counts of the clone carrying this T cell receptor (beta chain). Its antigen is not known. The data belong to a study of identical twins. Study outcomes and limitations: Clonotypes of the beta chain that were abundant in cord blood carried fewer insertions (memory repertoires showed none).

Each CDR3 protein gets one entry after TCRdb re-called the 5' RACE reads with MiXCR. This sample has 500,000 to 550,000 distinct CDR3 sequences, with roughly 21% found just once. The CDR3 spans 14 residues. CDR1 SGHDN and CDR2 FVKESK come from the germline V gene. Deletions cut 1 base from V and 7 bases from J, with 12 bases between. This sample was also put to use in a study of T cells expressing NK-cell markers. As that study records: Sequencing covered eight donors, seven HCMV-seropositive and one seronegative. About six donors carried dominant NKG2C+ clonotypes that made up roughly 1.0-7.5% of their CD8+ T cells. Clarity on HCMV specificity was lacking for the expanded NKG2C+ T cell clones.

The V and J genes are TRBV14 and TRBJ2-3, with D perhaps TRBD1 (5 bases). The TCR sequence derives from a woman aged 18-35 years in good health. The specimen sequenced was CD4+ T cells sorted from blood. CDR3 DNA sequence: TGTGCCAGCAGCCAAGCGGACACTAAGAATACGCAGTATTTT. It encodes CASSQADTKNTQYF.